This T cell receptor beta chain was captured by sequencing in a study of OX40 agonist ivuxolimab in advanced cancers. Study results and limitations: Antigen targets of the expanded peripheral T cells went undetermined.

For this clone: The antigen remains unidentified.

The germline V gene has CDR1 MNHEY and CDR2 SMNVEV (reference sequence). The CDR3 is made up of 14 amino acids. V was cut by 2 bases and J by 0 bases, with 8 bases left in between. Sequenced by immunoSEQ multiplex PCR; TCRdb stores in-frame clones only, minus some. The sample lists 50,000 to 65,000 clones; about 91% were seen once. V and J are TRBV27 and TRBJ2-7; D call uncertain. The specimen comprised CD4+ or CD8+ T cells sorted from blood, sampled in a trial of the OX40 agonist ivuxolimab. This TCR came from an adult with an advanced solid tumor such as melanoma, head and neck, liver or kidney cancer. As DNA, the CDR3 is TGTGCCAGCAGTTTAGTAAGTAGCTCCTACGAGCAGTACTTC. Protein: CASSLVSSSYEQYF.